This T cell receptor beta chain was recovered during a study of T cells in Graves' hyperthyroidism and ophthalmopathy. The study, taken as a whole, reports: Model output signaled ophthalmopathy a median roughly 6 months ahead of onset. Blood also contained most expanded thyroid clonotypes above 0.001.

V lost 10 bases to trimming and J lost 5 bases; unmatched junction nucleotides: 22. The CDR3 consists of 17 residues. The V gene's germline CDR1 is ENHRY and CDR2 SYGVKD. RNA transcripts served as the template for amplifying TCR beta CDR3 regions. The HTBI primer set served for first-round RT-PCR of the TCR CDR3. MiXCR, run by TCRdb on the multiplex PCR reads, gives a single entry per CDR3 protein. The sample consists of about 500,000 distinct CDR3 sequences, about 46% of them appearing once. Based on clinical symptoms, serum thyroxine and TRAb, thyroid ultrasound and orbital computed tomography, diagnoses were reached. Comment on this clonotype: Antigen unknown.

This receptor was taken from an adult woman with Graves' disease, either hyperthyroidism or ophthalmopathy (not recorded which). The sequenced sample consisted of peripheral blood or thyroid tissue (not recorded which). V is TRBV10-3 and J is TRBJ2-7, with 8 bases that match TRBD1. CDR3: CASSQTTGDKGIHEQYF. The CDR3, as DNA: TGTGCCAGCAGCCAAACGACAGGGGACAAAGGGATCCACGAGCAGTACTTC.